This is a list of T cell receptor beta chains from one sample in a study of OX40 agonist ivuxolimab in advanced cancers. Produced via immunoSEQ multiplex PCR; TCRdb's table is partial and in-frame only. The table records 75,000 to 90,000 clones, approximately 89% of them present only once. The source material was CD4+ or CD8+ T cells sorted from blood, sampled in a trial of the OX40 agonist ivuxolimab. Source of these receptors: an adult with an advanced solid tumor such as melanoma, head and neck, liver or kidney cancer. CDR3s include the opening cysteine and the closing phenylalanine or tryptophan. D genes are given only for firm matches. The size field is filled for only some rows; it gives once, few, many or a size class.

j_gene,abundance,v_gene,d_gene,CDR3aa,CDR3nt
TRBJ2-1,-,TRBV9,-,CASSVDPGDNEQFF,TGTGCCAGCAGCGTCGATCCGGGGGACAATGAGCAGTTCTTC
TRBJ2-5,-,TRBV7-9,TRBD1,CASHRGLHFQETQYF,TGTGCCAGCCACAGGGGGCTCCACTTCCAAGAGACCCAGTACTTC
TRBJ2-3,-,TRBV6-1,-,CASRSMRGTDTQYF,TGTGCCAGCAGGTCGATGCGTGGCACAGATACGCAGTATTTT
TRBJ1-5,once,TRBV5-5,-,CASSLMTDQPQHF,TGTGCCAGCAGCTTAATGACAGATCAGCCCCAGCATTTT
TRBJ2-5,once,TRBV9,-,CASSPSRNPTQYF,TGTGCCAGCAGCCCCTCGAGGAACCCGACCCAGTACTTC
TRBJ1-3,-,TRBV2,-,CASSREKADRDTIYF,TGTGCCAGCAGCCGCGAGAAGGCGGATCGGGACACCATATATTTT
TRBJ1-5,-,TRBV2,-,CASSLGQSYQPQHF,TGTGCCAGCAGTTTAGGACAGTCCTATCAGCCCCAGCATTTT
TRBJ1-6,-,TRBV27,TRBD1,CASSSNRGFVYNSPLHF,TGTGCCAGCAGTTCCAACAGGGGGTTCGTCTATAATTCACCCCTCCACTTT
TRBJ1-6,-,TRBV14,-,CASSQNNSPLHF,TGTGCCAGCAGCCAAAATAATTCACCCCTCCACTTT
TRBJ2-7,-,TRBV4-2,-,CASSQGRMPSEQYF,TGTGCCAGCAGCCAAGGACGGATGCCCAGTGAGCAGTACTTC
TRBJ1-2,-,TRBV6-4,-,CASTGGGYTF,TGTGCCAGCACCGGCGGTGGCTACACCTTC
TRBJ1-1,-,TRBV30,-,CAWSPSPGGTEAFF,TGTGCCTGGAGCCCCTCGCCAGGTGGCACTGAAGCTTTCTTT
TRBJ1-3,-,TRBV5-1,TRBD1,CASAGTALGNTIYF,TGCGCCAGCGCCGGGACAGCCTTAGGAAACACCATATATTTT
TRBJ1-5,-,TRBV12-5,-,CASGQDVGQPQHF,TGTGCTAGTGGTCAGGACGTAGGCCAGCCCCAGCATTTT
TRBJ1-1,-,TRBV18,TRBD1,CASSQGQGNTEAFF,TGTGCCAGCTCACAGGGACAGGGGAACACTGAAGCTTTCTTT
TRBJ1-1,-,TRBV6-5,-,CASELGTAPRKAFF,TGTGCCAGCGAGCTGGGGACGGCCCCCAGGAAAGCTTTCTTT
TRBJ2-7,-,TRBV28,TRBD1,CASGGTGTYEQYF,TGTGCCAGCGGAGGGACAGGGACCTACGAGCAGTACTTC
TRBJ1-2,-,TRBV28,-,CASSSPGARGNYGYTF,TGTGCCAGCAGTTCCCCAGGGGCACGGGGAAACTATGGCTACACCTTC
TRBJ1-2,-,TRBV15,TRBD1,CATSDRQGGNYGYTF,TGTGCCACCAGCGACAGACAGGGGGGCAACTATGGCTACACCTTC
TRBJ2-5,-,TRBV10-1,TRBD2,CDEIVGLVYF,TGCGACGAAATAGTCGGACTAGTGTACTTC
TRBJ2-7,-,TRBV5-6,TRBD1,CASSLSVGDREYF,TGTGCCAGCAGCTTGAGTGTTGGGGACAGGGAGTACTTC
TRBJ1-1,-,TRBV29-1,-,CSVGTGNTEAFF,TGCAGCGTTGGGACGGGGAACACTGAAGCTTTCTTT
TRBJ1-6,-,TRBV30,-,CAWSVTGGNSPLHF,TGTGCCTGGAGTGTAACCGGCGGAAATTCACCCCTCCACTTT
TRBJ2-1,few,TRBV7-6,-,CASSLLSGYSYNEQFF,TGTGCCAGCAGCTTACTAAGTGGGTACTCCTACAATGAGCAGTTCTTC
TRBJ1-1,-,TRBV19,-,CASSRETVLNTEAFF,TGTGCCAGTAGTAGAGAGACAGTTTTGAACACTGAAGCTTTCTTT
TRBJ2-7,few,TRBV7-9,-,CASSLGTGSEQYF,TGTGCCAGCAGCTTGGGAACAGGGTCCGAGCAGTACTTC
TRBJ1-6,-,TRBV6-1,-,CASSEGGQTNSPLHF,TGTGCCAGCAGTGAGGGTGGTCAGACAAATTCACCCCTCCACTTT
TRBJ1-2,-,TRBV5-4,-,CASSQNIENYGYTF,TGTGCCAGCAGCCAAAACATAGAAAACTATGGCTACACCTTC
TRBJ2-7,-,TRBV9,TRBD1,CASSVGDSSELEQYF,TGTGCCAGCAGCGTAGGGGACAGTTCGGAACTGGAGCAGTACTTC
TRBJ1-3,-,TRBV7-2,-,CASSIVSSGNTIYF,TGTGCCAGCAGCATAGTGAGCTCTGGAAACACCATATATTTT
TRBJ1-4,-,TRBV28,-,CASSFPGQGEKLFF,TGTGCCAGCAGTTTCCCGGGACAAGGAGAAAAACTGTTTTTT
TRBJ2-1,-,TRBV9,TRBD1,CASSVEVTGEQFF,TGTGCCAGCAGCGTAGAGGTGACAGGGGAGCAGTTCTTC
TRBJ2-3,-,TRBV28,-,CASSPQTTDTQYF,TGTGCCAGCAGTCCCCAGACCACAGATACGCAGTATTTT
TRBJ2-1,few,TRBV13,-,CASSFWIANEQFF,TGTGCCAGCAGCTTTTGGATCGCGAATGAGCAGTTCTTC
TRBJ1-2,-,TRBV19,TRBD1,CASLDRGWHGYTF,TGTGCCAGCCTGGACAGGGGGTGGCATGGCTACACCTTC
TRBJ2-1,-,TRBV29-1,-,CSVQGRESSYNEQFF,TGCAGCGTTCAAGGGCGGGAAAGCTCCTACAATGAGCAGTTCTTC
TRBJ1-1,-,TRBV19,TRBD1,CASSRRPGQGAPEAFF,TGTGCCAGTAGTAGACGACCGGGACAGGGGGCGCCTGAAGCTTTCTTT
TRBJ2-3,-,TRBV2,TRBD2,CASILGGGAGTDTQYF,TGTGCCAGCATTCTCGGCGGGGGGGCCGGCACAGATACGCAGTATTTT
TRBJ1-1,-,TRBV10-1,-,CASSRTRPRRAFF,TGCGCCAGCAGCAGGACTCGTCCGCGGAGAGCTTTCTTT
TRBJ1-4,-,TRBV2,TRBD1,CASSLDRGPEKLFF,TGTGCCAGCAGTTTGGACAGGGGGCCCGAAAAACTGTTTTTT
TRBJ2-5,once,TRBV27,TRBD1,CASSPGQGGREQYF,TGTGCCAGCAGCCCCGGACAGGGGGGACGGGAGCAGTACTTC
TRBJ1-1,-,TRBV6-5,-,CASSKGQTEAFF,TGTGCCAGCAGTAAAGGGCAGACTGAAGCTTTCTTT
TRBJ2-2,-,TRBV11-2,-,CASSPAGGNTGELFF,TGTGCCAGCAGCCCCGCGGGCGGGAACACCGGGGAGCTGTTTTTT
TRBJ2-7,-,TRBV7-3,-,CASSLTPPKWYLSAYEQYF,TGTGCCAGCAGCTTAACCCCTCCTAAGTGGTACCTCTCAGCCTACGAGCAGTACTTC
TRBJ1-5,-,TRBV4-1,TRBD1,CASSQNVQGIPFLARNQPQHF,TGCGCCAGCAGCCAGAATGTACAGGGGATCCCCTTTCTTGCGAGGAATCAGCCCCAGCATTTT
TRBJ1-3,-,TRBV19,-,CASSTAGASSGNTIYF,TGTGCCAGTAGTACCGCAGGGGCCAGCTCTGGAAACACCATATATTTT
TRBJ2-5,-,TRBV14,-,CASSQGQQSSETQYF,TGTGCCAGCAGCCAAGGTCAACAGTCCTCAGAGACCCAGTACTTC
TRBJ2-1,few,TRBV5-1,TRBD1,CASSPGATGDNEQFF,TGCGCCAGCAGCCCGGGCGCCACAGGGGACAATGAGCAGTTCTTC
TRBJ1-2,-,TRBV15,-,CATSRDAAGSPYGYTF,TGTGCCACCAGCAGAGATGCGGCAGGGAGTCCCTATGGCTACACCTTC
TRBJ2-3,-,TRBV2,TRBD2,CASSALAGGTDTQYF,TGTGCCAGCAGCGCACTAGCGGGGGGAACAGATACGCAGTATTTT
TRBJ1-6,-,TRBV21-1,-,CASSKDGRGHNSPLHF,TGTGCCAGCAGCAAAGATGGACGGGGACATAATTCACCCCTCCACTTT
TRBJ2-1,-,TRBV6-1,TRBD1,CASSEARIRGYSYNEQFF,TGTGCCAGCAGTGAAGCGCGGATCAGGGGGTACTCCTACAATGAGCAGTTCTTC
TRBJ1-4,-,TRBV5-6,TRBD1,CASTDLPTGRGKLFF,TGTGCCAGCACCGACCTCCCGACAGGGAGGGGAAAACTGTTTTTT
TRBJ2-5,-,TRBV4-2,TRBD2,CASSPGTSGGRRETQYF,TGTGCCAGCAGCCCCGGGACTAGCGGGGGTCGGAGGGAGACCCAGTACTTC
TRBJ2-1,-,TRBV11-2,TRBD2,CASSLSSGGAHEQFF,TGTGCCAGCAGCTTATCTAGCGGGGGGGCCCATGAGCAGTTCTTC
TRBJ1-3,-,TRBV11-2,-,CASSFRSGNTIYF,TGTGCCAGCAGCTTCCGATCTGGAAACACCATATATTTT
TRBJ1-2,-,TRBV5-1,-,CASSSAAQGMDGYTF,TGCGCCAGCAGCTCTGCAGCACAGGGAATGGATGGCTACACCTTC
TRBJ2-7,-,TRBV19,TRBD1,CASSLTGMSSYEQYF,TGTGCCAGTAGTCTGACAGGGATGAGCTCCTACGAGCAGTACTTC
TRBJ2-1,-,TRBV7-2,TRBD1,CASSLGFGQGVGDEQFF,TGTGCCAGCAGCTTAGGTTTCGGGCAGGGGGTCGGGGATGAGCAGTTCTTC
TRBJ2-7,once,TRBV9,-,CASSVVGTSYEQYF,TGTGCCAGCAGCGTAGTTGGGACCTCCTACGAGCAGTACTTC